The clone carrying this T cell receptor beta chain was seen many times. Its antigen is undetermined. The sample is drawn from a study of beta chain features in type 1 diabetes. Notes on the study in general: The naive, central memory and Treg TCRB repertoires looked more alike in patients than they did in healthy donors.

This CDR3 contains 13 residues. Germline CDR1 reads SNHLY; CDR2 reads FYNNEI. The V segment lost 6 bases and the J segment 10 bases; nucleotides outside the gene matches: 6. Reverse transcription of all isolated RNA meant that expressed TCRB transcripts were sequenced. Sequencing used immunoSEQ multiplex PCR; TCRdb keeps in-frame clones, though not all of them. The sample carries fewer than 350,000 clones, 8% recorded once. Sequences were obtained from central memory CD4+ T cells from blood. The TCR originated in a woman younger than 30 in good health. The chain combines TRBV2 with TRBJ2-1, with 10 bases aligning to TRBD2. This chain's CDR3 is CASSSSGRGEQFF. As DNA, the CDR3 is TGTGCCAGCAGCTCTAGCGGGAGAGGGGAGCAGTTCTTC.